This T cell receptor beta chain stems from a study of shared clonotypes between healthy human individuals. Study background: For every donor, three CD4 naive, three CD4 memory, two CD8 naive and one CD8 memory plates were used. Study-wide results and limits: Memory subsets had estimated richness that was generally smaller than that of naive subsets.

Trimming removed 5 bases from V and 8 bases from J, with 13 bases in between. The CDR3 contains 13 residues. Per germline, CDR1 SGHAT and CDR2 FQNNGV. The repertoire was sequenced with immunoSEQ multiplex PCR; TCRdb's copy has only in-frame clones and lacks some. The sample consists of around 1,100,000 clones, roughly 80% of them appearing once. Concerning this clone itself: The antigen remains unidentified.

Specimen: memory CD4+ T cells from PBMCs. Subset noted: CD45RA-negative fraction. The TCR comes from a man in his late teens or twenties in good health. Some clones in this sample may be carry-over from other donors' samples. This chain connects TRBV11-2 to TRBJ2-1, with D tentatively TRBD2 (6 bases). CDR3 in DNA: TGTGCCAGCAGCAGGGACTCCACGGATGAGCAGTTCTTC. It specifies CASSRDSTDEQFF. Filled out from reference TRBV11-2 and TRBJ2-1, the complete variable domain reads EAGVAQSPRYKIIEKRQSVAFWCNPISGHATLYWYQQILGQGPKLLIQFQNNGVVDDSQLPKDRFSAERLKGVDSTLKIQPAKLEDSAVYLCASSRDSTDEQFFGPGTRLTVL.